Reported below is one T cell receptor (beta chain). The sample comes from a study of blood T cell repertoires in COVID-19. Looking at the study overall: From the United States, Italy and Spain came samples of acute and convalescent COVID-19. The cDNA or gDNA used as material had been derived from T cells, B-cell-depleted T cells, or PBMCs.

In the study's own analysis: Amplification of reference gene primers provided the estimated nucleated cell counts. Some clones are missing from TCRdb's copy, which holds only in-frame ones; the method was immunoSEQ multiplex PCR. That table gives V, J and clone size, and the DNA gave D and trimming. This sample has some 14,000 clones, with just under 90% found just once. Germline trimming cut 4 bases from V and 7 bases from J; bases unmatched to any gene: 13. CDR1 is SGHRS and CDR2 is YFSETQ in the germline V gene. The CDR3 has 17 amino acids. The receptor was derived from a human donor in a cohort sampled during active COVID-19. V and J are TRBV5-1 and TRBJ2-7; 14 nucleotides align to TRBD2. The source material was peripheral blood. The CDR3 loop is CASSPLTSGRAFGEQYF. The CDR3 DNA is TGCGCCAGCAGCCCTTTGACTAGCGGGAGGGCCTTCGGGGAGCAGTACTTC.